Detailed here is one T cell receptor (beta chain). Its target antigen remains unknown. No much larger clone exists at a distance of one base, and base qualities are not known. The source of the sample is a study of blood T cell repertoires in COVID-19 (TCRdb year 2020). Some background on the complete study: The collaborator samples originated in the United States, Italy and Spain and spanned the acute and convalescent phases of COVID-19. The prospective study material was composed of cDNA or gDNA derived from T cells, B-cell-depleted T cells, or PBMCs. The dataset comprised deeply sampled blood TCRbeta repertoires from subjects exposed to, actively infected with, or recovered from COVID-19. The repertoires were released in a freely available public database intended as a resource for research on the immune response to SARS-CoV-2. Samples came from the ongoing ImmuneRACE study (first 160 participants) plus 1,254 subjects from 6 global collaborators. A de-identified subject ID, COVID-19 status, age in years and sex were almost always included in the sample metadata. Where HLA class I and class II types were available, the types were taken from metadata supplied by the sample provider, not from assay-based typing. The research as a whole found: Clinical and demographic metadata were provided uncurated, with the amount varying by source and participant.

TCRbeta CDR3 regions were amplified from genomic DNA by means of the immunoSEQ Assay, a bias-controlled multiplex PCR. Per the source publication's procedure: The number of nucleated cells in each sample was estimated from the amplification of reference gene primers within the assay. Sequence reads were collapsed and filtered to measure the absolute abundance of every unique TCRbeta CDR3 rearrangement. For each sample, productive Simpson clonality was calculated as the square root of Simpson's diversity index over productive rearrangements. As stored in TCRdb, this immuneACCESS dataset retains in-frame rearrangements with V and J assigned. A fraction of the clones does not appear; measured against another copy, unresolved V genes explain less than half of the discrepancy, and the remainder lacks a known reason. D and trimming were read from the DNA, whereas the V and J calls and clone size are those reported in that table. Present in this sample are about 100,000 clones, roughly 90% of which were seen just once. The leading ten clones occupy roughly 1.2% of the sample.

Whole blood was collected in K2EDTA tubes by collaborating institutions according to the institutions' own protocols. For TCRbeta analysis, collaborators shipped samples in one of three forms: frozen whole blood, isolated PBMCs, or DNA extracted from either of those sample types. The sequenced sample was peripheral blood. The TCR comes from a man older than 75 with active or convalescent COVID-19.

The bases read TGTGCCAGCAGTGAGCCCAGGGGGCGACCCTCTGGAAACACCATATATTTT. This yields the protein CASSEPRGRPSGNTIYF. The rearranged segments are TRBV6-2 or TRBV6-3 and TRBJ1-3; a stretch of 8 junction bases matches TRBD1. The CDR3 goes from the cysteine to the phenylalanine over 17 residues. Just the 51-base CDR3 DNA is kept, in frame starting at base 1. In the germline V gene, CDR1 corresponds to MNHEY and CDR2 to SVGEGT. The germline V end is reduced by 5 bases and the J end by 0 bases; junction bases left unmatched: 9.